Listed here are 10 T cell receptor beta chains from one sample, sequenced in a study of blood T cells in healthy people across ages. Together with a sample-barcoded 5' primer, a J-beta primer mix was included in a second PCR lasting about 7 to 11 cycles. A single record per CDR3 protein comes from TCRdb applying MiXCR to the 5' RACE reads. The profile shows over a million distinct CDR3 sequences, approximately 42% of them singletons. Sequencing was performed on blood. The receptor source for this set is a young woman in good health.

The chain carries TRBV21-1 and TRBJ1-2; no DNA check was done on the table's D call, TRBD1. TRBV21-1 is classified as a pseudogene. This CDR3 spans 17 amino acids. CDR3 residues: CASSTFGLRGQGYGYTF. In DNA, the CDR3 is TGTGCCAGCAGCACCTTCGGGTTGCGTGGACAGGGGTATGGCTACACCTTC.

CDR3 DNA: TGCAGTGCCACCCAGGCCGGGGCCAAAAACATTCAGTACTTC. Its protein product is CSATQAGAKNIQYF. The V gene is TRBV20-1, the J gene TRBJ2-4, with D hard to call. In germline, CDR1 is DFQATT, CDR2 SNEGSKA (reference sequence). V gave up 6 bases and J gave up 1 base, with 13 bases separating them. CDR3 length: 14 residues.

This clonotype was detected a few times. V and J are TRBV14 and TRBJ2-1, with 12 bases matching TRBD2. The V segment lost 0 bases and the J segment 2 bases; nucleotides outside the gene matches: 14. This CDR3 region has 21 residues. Germline CDR1 is SGHDN and CDR2 is FVKESK. CDR3 in DNA: TGTGCCAGCAGCCAAGATATTGGGCTAGCGGGAGGGATCACCCCCTACAATGAGCAGTTCTTC. It encodes CASSQDIGLAGGITPYNEQFF.

This chain links TRBV29-1 with TRBJ2-1; 8 nucleotides line up with TRBD2. Per the germline V gene, CDR1 is SQVTM and CDR2 is ANQGSEA. CDR3 length: 12 residues. For the CDR3, the DNA is TGCACGAGCGGGAGCTTTAGAAATGAGCAGTTCTTC. This translates into CTSGSFRNEQFF.

The CDR3 reads CASSVSAVNEQYF. In DNA, the CDR3 is TGTGCCAGCAGTGTTTCAGCGGTAAACGAGCAGTACTTC. The J gene is TRBJ2-7, the V gene TRBV2; TRBD2 is a possible D gene (5 bases). The germline V gene has CDR1 SNHLY and CDR2 FYNNEI. Trimming cost V 4 bases and J 5 bases, with 12 bases left between them. This CDR3 spans 13 amino acids. Together with reference TRBV2 and TRBJ2-7, the CDR3 gives the full variable domain: EPEVTQTPSHQVTQMGQEVILRCVPISNHLYFYWYRQILGQKVEFLVSFYNNEISEKSEIFDDQFSVERPDGSNFTLKIRSTKLEDSAMYFCASSVSAVNEQYFGPGTRLTVT.

The chain couples TRBV20-1 to TRBJ1-2; 8 bases line up with TRBD1. Germline CDR1 DFQATT, CDR2 SNEGSKA (reference sequence). This CDR3 comprises 14 residues. The V and J ends lost 5 bases and 2 bases, in that order; junction bases with no gene match: 7. For the CDR3, the DNA is TGCAGTGCTCGAGTTCGGACAGGGAACTATGGCTACACCTTC. It translates to CSARVRTGNYGYTF.

Only one count was recorded for this clonotype. This chain joins TRBV5-1 and TRBJ2-5; the D is unclear. V lost 2 bases to trimming and J lost 11 bases, with 13 bases between them. The CDR3 has 12 amino acids. Per germline, CDR1 SGHRS and CDR2 YFSETQ. The chain's CDR3 is CASSLKDGEQYF. The CDR3 DNA reads as TGCGCCAGCAGCTTAAAGGATGGTGAGCAGTACTTC.

This chain uses TRBV25-1 with TRBJ1-4, with 9 bases matching TRBD1. After removal of 3 bases from V and 0 bases from J, the junction contained 14 bases not matched to a gene. This CDR3 comprises 20 residues. Germline V gene data show CDR1 as MGHDK and CDR2 as SYGVNS. CDR3 sequence reads: CASSDRIQGAGGATNEKLFF. For the CDR3, the DNA is TGTGCCAGCAGTGACCGGATACAGGGGGCCGGGGGTGCAACTAATGAAAAACTGTTTTTT. Full variable domain (rest looked up from reference TRBV25-1 and TRBJ1-4): EADIYQTPRYLVIGTGKKITLECSQTMGHDKMYWYQQDPGMELHLIHYSYGVNSTEKGDLSSESTVSRIRTEHFPLTLESARPSHTSQYLCASSDRIQGAGGATNEKLFFGSGTQLSVL.

The count of this clonotype is one. The V gene is TRBV6-5, the J gene TRBJ1-2, with D unresolved. Germline V gives CDR1 MNHEY, CDR2 SVGAGI. Trimming took 0 bases from V and 9 from J, leaving 20 bases between them. The CDR3 has 16 residues. The CDR3 loop reads CASSYSGRGPLLRYTF. CDR3 nucleotide sequence: TGTGCCAGCAGTTACTCGGGTCGTGGGCCTCTTCTACGCTACACCTTC.

This chain uses TRBV20-1 with TRBJ2-1; 13 bases map to TRBD2. CDR1 is DFQATT, CDR2 SNEGSKA, per germline (reference sequence). CDR3 length: 15 amino acids. The ends lost 0 bases at V and 12 bases at J; junction bases unmatched: 8. CDR3 residues: CSARDLVLAGGSQFF. Here the CDR3 DNA reads TGCAGTGCTAGAGATCTCGTACTAGCGGGGGGGTCGCAGTTCTTC.